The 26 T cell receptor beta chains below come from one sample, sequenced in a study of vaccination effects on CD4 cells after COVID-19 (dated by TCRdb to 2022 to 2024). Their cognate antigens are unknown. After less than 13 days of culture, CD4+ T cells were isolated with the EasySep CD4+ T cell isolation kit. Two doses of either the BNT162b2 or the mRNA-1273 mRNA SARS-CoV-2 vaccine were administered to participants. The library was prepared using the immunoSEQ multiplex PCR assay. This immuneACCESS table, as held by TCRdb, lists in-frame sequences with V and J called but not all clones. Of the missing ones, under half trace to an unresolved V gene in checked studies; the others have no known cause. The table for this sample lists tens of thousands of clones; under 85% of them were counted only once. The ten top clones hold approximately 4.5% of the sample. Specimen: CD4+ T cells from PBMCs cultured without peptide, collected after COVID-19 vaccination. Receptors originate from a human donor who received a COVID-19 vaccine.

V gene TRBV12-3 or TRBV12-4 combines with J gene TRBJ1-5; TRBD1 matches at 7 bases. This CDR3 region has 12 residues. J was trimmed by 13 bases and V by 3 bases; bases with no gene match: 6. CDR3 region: CASSFGGQTQHF. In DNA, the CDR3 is TGTGCCAGCAGTTTTGGGGGACAGACACAGCATTTT.

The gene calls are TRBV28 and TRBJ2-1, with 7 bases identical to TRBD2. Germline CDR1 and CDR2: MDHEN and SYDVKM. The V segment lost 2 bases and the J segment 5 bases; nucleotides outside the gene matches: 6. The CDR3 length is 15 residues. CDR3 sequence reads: CASSLRGGPHNEQFF. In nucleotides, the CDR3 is TGTGCCAGCAGTTTACGGGGAGGGCCGCACAATGAGCAGTTCTTC.

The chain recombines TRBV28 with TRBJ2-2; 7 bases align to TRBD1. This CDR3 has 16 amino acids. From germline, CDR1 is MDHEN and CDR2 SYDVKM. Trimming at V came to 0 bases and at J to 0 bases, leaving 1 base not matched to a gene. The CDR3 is CASSLWTGTNTGELFF. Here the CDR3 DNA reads TGTGCCAGCAGTTTATGGACAGGGACGAACACCGGGGAGCTGTTTTTT.

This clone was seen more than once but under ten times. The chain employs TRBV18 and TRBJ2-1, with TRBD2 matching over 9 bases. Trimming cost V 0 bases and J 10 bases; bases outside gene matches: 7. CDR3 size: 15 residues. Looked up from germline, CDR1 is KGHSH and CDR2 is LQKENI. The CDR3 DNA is TGTGCCAGCTCACCACCTACGCGGGGGGGATGGGAGCAGTTCTTC. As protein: CASSPPTRGGWEQFF.

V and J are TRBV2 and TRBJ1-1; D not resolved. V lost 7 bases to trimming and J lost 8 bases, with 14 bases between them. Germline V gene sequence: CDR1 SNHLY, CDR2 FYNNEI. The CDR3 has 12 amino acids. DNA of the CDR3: TGTGCCAGCACAAGGGAGGGAGTCGAAGCTTTCTTT. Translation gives CASTREGVEAFF.

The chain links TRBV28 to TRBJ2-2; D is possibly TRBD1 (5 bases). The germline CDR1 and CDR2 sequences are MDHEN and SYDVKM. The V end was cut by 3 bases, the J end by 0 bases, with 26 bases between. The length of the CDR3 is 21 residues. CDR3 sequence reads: CASSFKWGSSFEETNTGELFF. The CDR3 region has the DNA TGTGCCAGCAGTTTTAAATGGGGCAGTTCTTTCGAAGAGACGAACACCGGGGAGCTGTTTTTT.

DNA for the CDR3: TGTGCCAGCAACCCCTCGGGTTATAGCAATCAGCCCCAGCATTTT. It encodes CASNPSGYSNQPQHF. The chain is built from TRBV28 and TRBJ1-5; no definite D call. The length of the CDR3 is 15 residues. V was trimmed by 7 bases and J by 0 bases, leaving 13 bases between them. The germline V gene encodes CDR1 MDHEN and CDR2 SYDVKM.

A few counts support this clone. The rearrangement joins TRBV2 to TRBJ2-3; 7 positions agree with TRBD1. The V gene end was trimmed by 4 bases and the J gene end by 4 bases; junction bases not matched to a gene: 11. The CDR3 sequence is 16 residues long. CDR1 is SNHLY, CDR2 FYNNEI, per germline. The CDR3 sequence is CASSGKGQPHPDTQYF. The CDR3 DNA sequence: TGTGCCAGCAGTGGAAAGGGACAGCCGCACCCAGATACGCAGTATTTT.

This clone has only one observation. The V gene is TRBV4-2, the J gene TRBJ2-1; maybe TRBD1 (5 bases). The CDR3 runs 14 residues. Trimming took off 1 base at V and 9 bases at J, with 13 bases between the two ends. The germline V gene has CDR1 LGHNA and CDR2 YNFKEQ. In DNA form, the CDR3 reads TGTGCCAGCAGCCAAGGACCCAACCAGGGTGAGCAGTTCTTC. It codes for CASSQGPNQGEQFF.

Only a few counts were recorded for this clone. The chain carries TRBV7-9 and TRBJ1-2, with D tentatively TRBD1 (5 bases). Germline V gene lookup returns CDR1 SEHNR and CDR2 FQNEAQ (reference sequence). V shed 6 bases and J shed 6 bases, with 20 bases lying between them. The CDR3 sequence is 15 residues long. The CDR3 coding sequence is TGTGCCAGCAGACGCGGGGGGGTCTTATCCGATGGCTACACCTTC. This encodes CASRRGGVLSDGYTF.

CDR3 in amino acids: CASSISDGAEQPQHF. CDR3 nucleotides: TGTGCCAGTAGTATTAGCGATGGGGCGGAACAGCCCCAGCATTTT. The chain carries TRBV19 and TRBJ1-5, with D maybe TRBD1 (5 bases). This CDR3 spans 15 amino acids. Germline assignment: CDR1 LNHDA and CDR2 SQIVND (reference sequence). Trimming left V 3 bases short and J 7 bases short, with 16 bases between.

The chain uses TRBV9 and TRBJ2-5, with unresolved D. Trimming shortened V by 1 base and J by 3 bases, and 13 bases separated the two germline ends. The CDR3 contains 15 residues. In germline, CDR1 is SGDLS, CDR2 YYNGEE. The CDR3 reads CASSVLGGVKETQYF. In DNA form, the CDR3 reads TGTGCCAGCAGCGTATTAGGCGGTGTGAAAGAGACCCAGTACTTC.

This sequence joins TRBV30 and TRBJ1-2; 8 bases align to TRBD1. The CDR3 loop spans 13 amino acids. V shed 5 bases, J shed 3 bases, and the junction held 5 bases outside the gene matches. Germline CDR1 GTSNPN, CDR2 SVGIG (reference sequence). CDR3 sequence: CAWADRGDYGYTF. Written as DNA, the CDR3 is TGTGCCTGGGCCGACAGGGGCGACTATGGCTACACCTTC.

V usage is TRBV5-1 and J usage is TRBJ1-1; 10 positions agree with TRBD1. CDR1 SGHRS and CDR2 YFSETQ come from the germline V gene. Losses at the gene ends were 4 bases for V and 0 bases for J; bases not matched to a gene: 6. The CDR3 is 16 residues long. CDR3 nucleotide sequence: TGCGCCAGCAGCCTGACAGGGGGCGGCGTGAACACTGAAGCTTTCTTT. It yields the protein CASSLTGGGVNTEAFF.

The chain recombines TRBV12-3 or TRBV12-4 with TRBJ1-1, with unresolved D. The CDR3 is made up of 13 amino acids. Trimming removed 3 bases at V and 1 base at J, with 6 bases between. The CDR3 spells CASSFSENTEAFF. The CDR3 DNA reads TGTGCCAGCAGTTTTAGTGAGAACACTGAAGCTTTCTTT.

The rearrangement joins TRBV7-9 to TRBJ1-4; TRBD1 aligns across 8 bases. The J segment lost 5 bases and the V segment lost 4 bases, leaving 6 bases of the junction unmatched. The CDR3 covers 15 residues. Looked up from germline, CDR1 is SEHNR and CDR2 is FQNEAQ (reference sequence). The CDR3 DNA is TGTGCCAGCAGCTCCTGGACAGGGAAAAATGAAAAACTGTTTTTT. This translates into CASSSWTGKNEKLFF.

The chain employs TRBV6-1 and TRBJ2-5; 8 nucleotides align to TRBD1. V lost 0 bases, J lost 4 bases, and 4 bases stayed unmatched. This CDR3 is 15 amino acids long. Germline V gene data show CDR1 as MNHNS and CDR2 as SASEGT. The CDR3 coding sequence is TGTGCCAGCAGTGAAGCGTCGGGACAGGCAGAGACCCAGTACTTC. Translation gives CASSEASGQAETQYF.

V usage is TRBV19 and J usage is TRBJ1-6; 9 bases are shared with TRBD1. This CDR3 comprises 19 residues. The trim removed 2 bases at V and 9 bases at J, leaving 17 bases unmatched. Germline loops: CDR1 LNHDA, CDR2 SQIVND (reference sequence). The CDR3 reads CASSIRGQGTSFIGSPLHF. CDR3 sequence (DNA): TGTGCCAGTAGTATACGGGGACAGGGTACCTCGTTTATCGGTTCACCCCTCCACTTT.

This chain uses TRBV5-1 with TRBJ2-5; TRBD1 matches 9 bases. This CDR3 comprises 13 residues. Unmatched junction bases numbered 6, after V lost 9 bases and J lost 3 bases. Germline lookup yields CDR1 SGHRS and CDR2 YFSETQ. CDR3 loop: CATAQGAKETQYF. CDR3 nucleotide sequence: TGCGCCACCGCACAGGGGGCTAAAGAGACCCAGTACTTC.

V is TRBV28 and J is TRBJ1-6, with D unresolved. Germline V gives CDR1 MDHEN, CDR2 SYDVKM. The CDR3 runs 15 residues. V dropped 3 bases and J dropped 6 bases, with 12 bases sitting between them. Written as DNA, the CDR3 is TGTGCCAGCAGTTTGGAGGCCGGGTTTAATTCACCCCTCCACTTT. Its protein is CASSLEAGFNSPLHF. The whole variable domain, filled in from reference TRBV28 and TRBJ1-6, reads DVKVTQSSRYLVKRTGEKVFLECVQDMDHENMFWYRQDPGLGLRLIYFSYDVKMKEKGDIPEGYSVSREKKERFSLILESASTNQTSMYLCASSLEAGFNSPLHFGNGTRLTVT.

CDR3 sequence reads: CASSPRRTGPLNTEAFF. The DNA of the CDR3 is TGTGCCAGTAGTCCCCGGAGGACAGGGCCTTTGAACACTGAAGCTTTCTTT. The chain carries TRBV19 and TRBJ1-1; 8 bases are a match to TRBD1. Germline values: CDR1 LNHDA, CDR2 SQIVND (reference sequence). Trimming took 5 bases from V and 0 from J; bases not matched to a gene: 11. The CDR3 sequence is 17 residues long.

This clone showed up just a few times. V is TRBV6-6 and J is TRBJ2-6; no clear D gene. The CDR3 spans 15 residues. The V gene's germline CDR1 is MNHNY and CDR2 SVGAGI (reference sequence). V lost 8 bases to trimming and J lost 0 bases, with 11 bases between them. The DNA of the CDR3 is TGTGCCAGCTCGAGAACGGACTCTGGGGCCAACGTCCTGACTTTC. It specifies CASSRTDSGANVLTF.

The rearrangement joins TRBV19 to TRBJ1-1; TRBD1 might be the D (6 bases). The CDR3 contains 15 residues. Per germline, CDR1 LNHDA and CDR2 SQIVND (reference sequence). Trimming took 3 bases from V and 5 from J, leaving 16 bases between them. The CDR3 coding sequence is TGTGCCAGTAGTATGTGGGGGGCTGGGTTAACTGAAGCTTTCTTT. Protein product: CASSMWGAGLTEAFF. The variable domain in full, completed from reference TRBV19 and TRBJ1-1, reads DGGITQSPKYLFRKEGQNVTLSCEQNLNHDAMYWYRQDPGQGLRLIYYSQIVNDFQKGDIAEGYSVSREKKESFPLTVTSAQKNPTAFYLCASSMWGAGLTEAFFGQGTRLTVV.

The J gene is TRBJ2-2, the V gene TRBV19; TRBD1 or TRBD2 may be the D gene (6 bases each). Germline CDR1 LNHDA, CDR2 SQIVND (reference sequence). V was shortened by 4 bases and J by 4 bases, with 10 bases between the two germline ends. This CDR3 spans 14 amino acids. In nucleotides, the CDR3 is TGTGCCAGTAGTAGTGAGGGGGGCACCGGGGAGCTGTTTTTT. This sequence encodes CASSSEGGTGELFF. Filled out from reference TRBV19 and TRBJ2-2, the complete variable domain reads DGGITQSPKYLFRKEGQNVTLSCEQNLNHDAMYWYRQDPGQGLRLIYYSQIVNDFQKGDIAEGYSVSREKKESFPLTVTSAQKNPTAFYLCASSSEGGTGELFFGEGSRLTVL.

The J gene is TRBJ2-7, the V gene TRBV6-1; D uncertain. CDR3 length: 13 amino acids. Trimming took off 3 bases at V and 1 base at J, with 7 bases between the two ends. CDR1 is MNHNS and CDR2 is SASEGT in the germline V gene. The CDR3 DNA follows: TGTGCCAGCAGTGATGAGTGGTCCTACGAGCAGTACTTC. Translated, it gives CASSDEWSYEQYF.

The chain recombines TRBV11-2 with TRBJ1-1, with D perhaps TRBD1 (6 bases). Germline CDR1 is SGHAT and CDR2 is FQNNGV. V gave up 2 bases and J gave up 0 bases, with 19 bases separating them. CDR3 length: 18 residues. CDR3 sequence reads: CASSLLVSGGRLNTEAFF. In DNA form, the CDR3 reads TGTGCCAGCAGCTTACTTGTATCGGGGGGGCGACTGAACACTGAAGCTTTCTTT.